This T cell receptor (beta chain) was captured in a study of T cells in Graves' hyperthyroidism and ophthalmopathy. J lost 5 bases, V lost 9 bases, and 15 bases had no gene match. The CDR3 is 17 amino acids. Germline V gene sequence: CDR1 SGHKS, CDR2 YYEKEE (reference sequence). This clonotype turned up a few times. The hyperthyroidism was newly diagnosed and had lasted under 2 months; the patients were aged 18 to 65. The authors took PBMCs from over 8.5 ml fresh peripheral blood. The TCR beta CDR3 regions underwent amplification using RNA transcripts as the source. A first-round RT-PCR of the TCR CDR3 used the HTBI primer set. TCRdb re-derived calls from the multiplex PCR reads in MiXCR, one entry per CDR3 protein. Of fewer than 300,000 distinct CDR3 sequences in the sample, over 12% were seen once.

The clonotype originates from a woman in her 50s with Graves' hyperthyroidism that later progressed to Graves' ophthalmopathy. The chain employs TRBV5-5 and TRBJ2-2; TRBD2 aligns across 11 bases. Sequenced sample: blood. DNA of the CDR3: TGTGCCACCCGCCCTGAGCCCGGGACTAGCGGTACCGGGGAGCTGTTTTTT. Protein sequence: CATRPEPGTSGTGELFF.